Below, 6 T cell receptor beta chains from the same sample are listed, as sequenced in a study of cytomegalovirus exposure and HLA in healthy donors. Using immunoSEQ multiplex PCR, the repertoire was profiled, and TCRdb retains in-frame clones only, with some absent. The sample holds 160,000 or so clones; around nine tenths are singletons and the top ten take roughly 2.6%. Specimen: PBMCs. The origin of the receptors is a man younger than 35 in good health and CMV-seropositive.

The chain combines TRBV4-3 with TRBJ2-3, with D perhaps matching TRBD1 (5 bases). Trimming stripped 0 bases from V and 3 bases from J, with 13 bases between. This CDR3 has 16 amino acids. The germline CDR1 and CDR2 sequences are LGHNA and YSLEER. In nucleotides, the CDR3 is TGCGCCAGCAGCCAAGATATTCAGGGTCTGACAGATACGCAGTATTTT. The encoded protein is CASSQDIQGLTDTQYF.

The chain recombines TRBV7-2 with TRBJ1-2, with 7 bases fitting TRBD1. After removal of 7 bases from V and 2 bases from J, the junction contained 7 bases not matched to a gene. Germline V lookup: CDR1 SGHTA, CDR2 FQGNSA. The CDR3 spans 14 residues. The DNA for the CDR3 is TGTGCCAGCAACCGACAGGGCTCCAACTATGGCTACACCTTC. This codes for CASNRQGSNYGYTF.

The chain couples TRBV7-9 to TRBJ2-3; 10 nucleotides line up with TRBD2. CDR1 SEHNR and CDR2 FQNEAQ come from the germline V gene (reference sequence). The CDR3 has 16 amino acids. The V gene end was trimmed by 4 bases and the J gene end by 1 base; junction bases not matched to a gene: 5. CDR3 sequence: CASSSAGTSGTDTQYF. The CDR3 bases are TGTGCCAGCAGCTCCGCCGGGACTAGCGGCACAGATACGCAGTATTTT.

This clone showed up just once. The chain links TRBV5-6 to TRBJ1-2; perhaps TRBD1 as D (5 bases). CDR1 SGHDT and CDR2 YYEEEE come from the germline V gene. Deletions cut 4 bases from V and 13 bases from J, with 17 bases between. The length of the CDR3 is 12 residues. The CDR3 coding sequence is TGTGCCAGCAGCCCCGGGACTCATGGGGCCACCTTC. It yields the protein CASSPGTHGATF.

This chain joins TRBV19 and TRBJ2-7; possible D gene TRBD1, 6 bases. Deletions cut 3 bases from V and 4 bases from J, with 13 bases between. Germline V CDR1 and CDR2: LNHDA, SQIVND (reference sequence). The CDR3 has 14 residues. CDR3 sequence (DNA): TGTGCCAGTAGTATTGGTGGACAGAAATACGAGCAGTACTTC. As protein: CASSIGGQKYEQYF.

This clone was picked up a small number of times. DNA for the CDR3: TGTGCCAGTGGTCTGGGCGGGTTCCCTTCACCCCTCCACTTT. Protein sequence: CASGLGGFPSPLHF. The chain employs TRBV19 and TRBJ1-6; D unresolved. Trimming left V 8 bases short and J 9 bases short, with 17 bases between. This CDR3 is 14 amino acids long. Germline CDR1 LNHDA, CDR2 SQIVND (reference sequence).